These T cell receptor beta chains were read from a single sample in a study of T cell clones after liver transplantation. Data came from immunoSEQ multiplex PCR; TCRdb stores just in-frame clones and leaves some out. The repertoire consists of 68,000 or so clones, with 80% occurring once and the leading ten covering approximately 0.6%. The sample here was CD4+ T cells from blood, taken before liver transplant. The receptors stem from a human donor who received a liver transplant. Both conserved end residues are part of each CDR3. D genes are given only for firm matches. Clone size is stated in some rows and not others, as once, few, many or a class when expanded.

J gene,V gene,clone size,CDR3 length,D gene,CDR3 DNA,CDR3 protein
TRBJ2-6,TRBV28,.,18,.,TGTGCCAGCAGTTTACTAGGGTTCCAGGGGTCTGGGGCCAACGTCCTGACTTTC,CASSLLGFQGSGANVLTF
TRBJ1-5,TRBV28,.,15,TRBD1,TGTGCCAGCAGTTTTGAGGGGGCAGGGGTTCAGCCCCAGCATTTT,CASSFEGAGVQPQHF
TRBJ2-3,TRBV7-2,.,12,.,TGTGCCAGCAGCTTGGATACAGATACGCAGTATTTT,CASSLDTDTQYF
TRBJ1-2,TRBV27,.,14,.,TGTGCCAGCAGTCGGGACGGGACGGTGTATGGCTACACCTTC,CASSRDGTVYGYTF
TRBJ2-7,TRBV4-3,.,15,TRBD1,TGCGCCAGCAGCCGCATCCGGGACAGTAAATACGAGCAGTACTTC,CASSRIRDSKYEQYF
TRBJ2-7,TRBV11-2,.,17,TRBD2,TGTGCCAGCAGCTTAGGTAATAGCGGGAGGTCCTCCTACGAGCAGTACTTC,CASSLGNSGRSSYEQYF
TRBJ2-5,TRBV2,once,12,TRBD1,TGTGCCAGCTCGGGACAGTCAGAGACCCAGTACTTC,CASSGQSETQYF
TRBJ2-5,TRBV5-1,.,13,.,TGCGCCAGCAGCTTGTCTGGGGGAGAGACCCAGTACTTC,CASSLSGGETQYF
TRBJ1-4,TRBV9,.,14,TRBD1,TGTGCCAGCAGCGTAGAGGGGACAGCAGAAAAACTGTTTTTT,CASSVEGTAEKLFF
TRBJ2-4,TRBV7-9,.,16,.,TGTGCCAGCAGCCTAATCGCGTCCAGGGCCAAAAACATTCAGTACTTC,CASSLIASRAKNIQYF
TRBJ1-3,TRBV7-3,.,15,.,TGTGCCAGCAGCTTAGGCGGCCCCTCTGGAAACACCATATATTTT,CASSLGGPSGNTIYF
TRBJ2-3,TRBV7-7,.,15,TRBD2,TGTGCCAGCAGCGGGGGAGCGGGAGCTTGGGATACGCAGTATTTT,CASSGGAGAWDTQYF
TRBJ2-1,TRBV2,once,13,.,TGTGCCAGCAGTGCAGTTGTTCGCGGGGAGCAGTTCTTC,CASSAVVRGEQFF
TRBJ1-2,TRBV27,.,13,TRBD1,TGTGCCAGCAGCCCACAGGGGACCTATGGCTACACCTTC,CASSPQGTYGYTF
TRBJ2-7,TRBV4-2,.,14,.,TGTGCCAGCAGCCAATCGGGCGGAACCTACGAGCAGTACTTC,CASSQSGGTYEQYF
TRBJ2-1,TRBV11-1,few,15,.,TGTGCCAGCAGCCACTTAGGATCCGCCGTGGATGAGCAGTTCTTC,CASSHLGSAVDEQFF
TRBJ1-4,TRBV4-1,.,16,.,TGCGCCAGCAGCCAAGATATAACGGACGGGGGTGAAAAACTGTTTTTT,CASSQDITDGGEKLFF
TRBJ2-6,TRBV6-1,.,17,.,TGTGCCAGCAGTGCACTAGCCGAAAGCTCTGGGGCCAACGTCCTGACTTTC,CASSALAESSGANVLTF
TRBJ2-1,TRBV11-3,.,13,.,TGTGCCAGCAGCATCGAGGGGTACGGTGAGCAGTTCTTC,CASSIEGYGEQFF
TRBJ2-7,TRBV9,.,15,TRBD1,TGTGCCAGCAGCTTTACGGGACAGGGGGAGGACGAGCAGTACTTC,CASSFTGQGEDEQYF
TRBJ1-1,TRBV28,.,14,.,TGTGCCAGCAGTGGGGTAGGACGCCTGGCTGAAGCTTTCTTT,CASSGVGRLAEAFF
TRBJ2-1,TRBV6-5,.,15,TRBD2,TGTGCCAGCAGTTACACGGGGAGGGTATACAATGAGCAGTTCTTC,CASSYTGRVYNEQFF
TRBJ2-7,TRBV5-1,.,13,.,TGCGCCAGCAGCGAAGGTTGGGGGAGCGAGCAGTACTTC,CASSEGWGSEQYF
TRBJ1-2,TRBV4-1,few,15,TRBD1,TGCGCCAGCAGCCACTTAAACAGGGGGGACTATGGCTACACCTTC,CASSHLNRGDYGYTF
TRBJ1-5,TRBV7-9,few,16,.,TGTGCCAGCAGCTCTCAGGGTAGCCGCAGCAATCAGCCCCAGCATTTT,CASSSQGSRSNQPQHF
TRBJ2-5,TRBV7-9,.,17,.,TGTGCCAGCAGCTTATGGGGTAGGCGGACGGTCCAAGAGACCCAGTACTTC,CASSLWGRRTVQETQYF
TRBJ1-5,TRBV28,.,14,.,TGTGCCAGCAGTTCCCTCGGGACCTATCAGCCCCAGCATTTT,CASSSLGTYQPQHF
TRBJ2-5,TRBV10-1,.,14,TRBD1,TGCGCCTGGCCCGGGACAGGGGTACAAGAGACCCAGTACTTC,CAWPGTGVQETQYF
TRBJ1-2,TRBV27,few,11,.,TGTGCCAGCAGTATTAACTATGGCTACACCTTC,CASSINYGYTF
TRBJ2-5,TRBV28,few,15,TRBD2,TGTGCCAGCAGTTCCGTGGGACTAGCGGAAGAGACCCAGTACTTC,CASSSVGLAEETQYF
TRBJ1-3,TRBV28,.,17,.,TGTGCCAGCACCCCCACAACTGGCCCAGGAGGCGGAAACACCATATATTTT,CASTPTTGPGGGNTIYF
TRBJ2-3,TRBV6-5,.,14,.,TGTGCCAGCAGTCTCTCGGGAACCACAGATACGCAGTATTTT,CASSLSGTTDTQYF
TRBJ2-1,TRBV2,few,14,TRBD2,TGTGCCAGCAGTGCTAGCGGAACCTACAATGAGCAGTTCTTC,CASSASGTYNEQFF
TRBJ2-3,TRBV5-4,once,16,TRBD2,TGTGCCAGCAGCTTGGGGGCTAGCGGCCGCACAGATACGCAGTATTTT,CASSLGASGRTDTQYF
TRBJ2-5,TRBV18,.,13,.,TGTGCCAGCTCACGAACGGTCCAAGAGACCCAGTACTTC,CASSRTVQETQYF
TRBJ2-7,TRBV7-9,.,12,TRBD1,TGTGCCAGCAGCTTAGATAGCCAGGGGGTGTACTTC,CASSLDSQGVYF
TRBJ2-1,TRBV7-9,.,16,.,TGTGCCAGCATCCCTCTAGAGGAGGTTCATTACAATGAGCAGTTCTTC,CASIPLEEVHYNEQFF
TRBJ2-7,TRBV19,.,13,TRBD2,TGTGCCACCAGATCCGGGACTAGCATCGAGCAGTACTTC,CATRSGTSIEQYF
TRBJ2-5,TRBV7-2,.,15,TRBD2,TGTGCCAGCAGCAACGGACTAGCGGGAGGGCAGACCCAGTACTTC,CASSNGLAGGQTQYF
TRBJ1-1,TRBV30,.,12,.,TGTGCCTGGAGTCGAGCGAACACTGAAGCTTTCTTT,CAWSRANTEAFF
TRBJ1-5,TRBV28,few,15,TRBD1,TGTGCCACCCGATGGGGGACAGCTAGCAATCAGCCCCAGCATTTT,CATRWGTASNQPQHF
TRBJ2-1,TRBV18,.,16,.,TGTGCCAGCTCACCCGTGCTTGGAGTACGCGGGAATGAGCAGTTCTTC,CASSPVLGVRGNEQFF
TRBJ2-5,TRBV10-1,.,16,.,TGCGCCAGCAGTGACCCTAACAGGGAACCCCAAGAGACCCAGTACTTC,CASSDPNREPQETQYF
TRBJ2-7,TRBV5-3,.,15,.,TGTGCCAGAAGCTTATACCGGGACTGTTTGCACGAGCAGTACTTC,CARSLYRDCLHEQYF
TRBJ2-2,TRBV27,.,20,.,TGTGCCAGCAGTTTAAGGTGGGGACTCTTTTCCAATCGGAACACCGGGGAGCTGTTTTTT,CASSLRWGLFSNRNTGELFF
TRBJ2-1,TRBV7-8,.,15,TRBD2,TGTGCCAGCAGCTCGGGACTAGCGGTTGTCGATGAGCAGTTCTTC,CASSSGLAVVDEQFF
TRBJ2-2,TRBV9,.,15,.,TGTGCCAGCAGCGTAGAAGCCCACTACACCGGGGAGCTGTTTTTT,CASSVEAHYTGELFF
TRBJ1-1,TRBV5-6,.,16,.,TGTGCCAGCAGCCTAACACCTGGGGAGATGAACACTGAAGCTTTCTTT,CASSLTPGEMNTEAFF
TRBJ1-1,TRBV30,.,13,TRBD1,TGTGCCTGGACTAGGACAGGCAACACTGAAGCTTTCTTT,CAWTRTGNTEAFF
TRBJ2-4,TRBV11-2,few,17,.,TGTGCCAGCAGCTTAGATCGGGCGGGCATGGGCGAAAACATTCAGTACTTC,CASSLDRAGMGENIQYF
TRBJ2-7,TRBV18,once,18,TRBD1,TGTGCCAGCTCACAGAATACCGGGACAGGAAGGGATCGCTACGAGCAGTACTTC,CASSQNTGTGRDRYEQYF
TRBJ2-7,TRBV28,.,14,.,TGTGCCAGCAAAGGACTAGGGGGAGGCCTCGAGCAGTACTTC,CASKGLGGGLEQYF
TRBJ2-7,TRBV7-2,.,13,.,TGTGCCAGCAGCTCCCTTAGCTCCTACGAGCAGTACTTC,CASSSLSSYEQYF
TRBJ1-5,TRBV2,.,14,.,TGTGCCAGCAGTGAAATGGACATAGCTCAGCCCCAGCATTTT,CASSEMDIAQPQHF
TRBJ2-2,TRBV5-4,.,15,TRBD1,TGTGCCAGCAGGCCGGGACAGGGGGGCACCGGGGAGCTGTTTTTT,CASRPGQGGTGELFF
TRBJ2-3,TRBV7-2,.,17,TRBD2,TGTGCCAGCAGCCCGGGACTAGCGGAAGGCGCAACAGATACGCAGTATTTT,CASSPGLAEGATDTQYF
TRBJ2-1,TRBV7-9,.,15,.,TGTGCCAGCAGCGCCCGACTGGCAGGGGACAATGAGCAGTTCTTC,CASSARLAGDNEQFF
TRBJ1-2,TRBV29-1,.,12,TRBD1,TGCAGCGCCCGGGACAGGGGCCTTGGCTACACCTTC,CSARDRGLGYTF
TRBJ2-5,TRBV19,.,13,TRBD1,TGTGCCAGTAGTAGACAGGGGGAAGAGACCCAGTACTTC,CASSRQGEETQYF